This entry lists 11 T cell receptor beta chains sequenced from one sample in a study of T cells in Graves' hyperthyroidism and ophthalmopathy. Amplification of TCR beta CDR3 regions was performed using RNA transcripts as template. HTBI primers were employed in a first-round RT-PCR of the TCR CDR3. TCRdb re-called the multiplex PCR reads through MiXCR, storing one row per CDR3 protein. The table shows 450,000 to 700,000 distinct CDR3 sequences, with 40% to 55% occurring only once. The sequenced sample was peripheral blood or thyroid tissue (not recorded which). The receptors were sampled from an adult woman with Graves' disease, either hyperthyroidism or ophthalmopathy (not recorded which).

This chain uses TRBV11-3 with TRBJ1-5; the D is unclear. This CDR3 region has 11 residues. Germline V gene data show CDR1 as SGHNT and CDR2 as YENEEA. V lost 1 base and J 11 bases, leaving 6 bases between the germline ends. The CDR3 loop is CASSLGETQHF. CDR3 nucleotide sequence: TGTGCCAGCAGCTTAGGGGAGACCCAGCATTTT. Looking up the rest from reference TRBV11-3 and TRBJ1-5 gives the full variable domain: EAGVVQSPRYKIIEKKQPVAFWCNPISGHNTLYWYLQNLGQGPELLIRYENEEAVDDSQLPKDRFSAERLKGVDSTLKIQPAELGDSAVYLCASSLGETQHFGDGTRLSIL.

The rearrangement uses TRBV5-1 and TRBJ2-3; D possibly corresponds to TRBD1 (6 bases). CDR3 length equals 14 residues. Germline V CDR1 and CDR2: SGHRS, YFSETQ. V shed 4 bases and J shed 0 bases, with 9 bases lying between them. CDR3 DNA: TGCGCCAGCAGCGCGACAGGAAGCACAGATACGCAGTATTTT. Its protein product is CASSATGSTDTQYF.

Regarding this clonotype: A read error may produce the germline difference seen at one junction end. CDR3 loop: CASSSGRALQAF. The CDR3 DNA is TGTGCCAGCAGTTCCGGGAGGGCCCTCCAAGCTTTC. V is TRBV7-9 and J is TRBJ2-6; TRBD2 matches 8 bases. This CDR3 has 12 residues. Germline-derived CDR1 and CDR2 are SEHNR and FQNEAQ (reference sequence).

This clonotype was counted many times. The chain is built from TRBV12-3 or TRBV12-4 and TRBJ2-7; TRBD2 aligns across 8 bases. Trimming cost V 6 bases and J 9 bases; bases outside gene matches: 13. CDR3 length: 14 residues. The CDR3: CASRKAGDPKWQYF. CDR3 DNA: TGTGCCAGCAGAAAAGCGGGAGACCCGAAGTGGCAGTACTTC.

V is TRBV13 and J is TRBJ1-1; the D gene is possibly TRBD1 (6 bases). The V and J ends lost 5 bases and 4 bases respectively, with 14 bases between them. The CDR3 totals 14 residues. In germline, CDR1 is PRHDT, CDR2 FYEKMQ (reference sequence). This CDR3 is CASSRERGGTEAFF. CDR3 bases: TGTGCCAGCAGCCGCGAGAGGGGGGGCACTGAAGCTTTCTTT.

This clonotype was seen a few times. The chain couples TRBV6-5 to TRBJ1-3, with TRBD1 identical over 9 bases. V dropped 5 bases and J dropped 0; count of bases not matched to a gene: 11. Germline V gene sequence: CDR1 MNHEY, CDR2 SVGAGI. CDR3 length equals 18 residues. This CDR3 reads CASSKDRGFIISGNTIYF. CDR3 in DNA: TGTGCCAGCAGTAAGGACAGGGGCTTCATAATCTCTGGAAACACCATATATTTT.

V and J are TRBV20-1 and TRBJ1-4; TRBD1 agrees at 7 bases. Germline V gene data show CDR1 as DFQATT and CDR2 as SNEGSKA (reference sequence). The J segment lost 4 bases and the V segment lost 8 bases, leaving 7 bases of the junction unmatched. This CDR3 region has 13 residues. Here the CDR3 DNA reads TGCAGTCGGACAGGTCAGGATAATGAAAAACTGTTTTTT. Translating it yields CSRTGQDNEKLFF.

V gene TRBV19 combines with J gene TRBJ2-6; unclear D gene. Trimming stripped 4 bases from V and 5 bases from J, with 6 bases between. Germline V CDR1 and CDR2: LNHDA, SQIVND (reference sequence). The CDR3 length is 13 residues. CDR3 protein: CASSRARANVLTF. CDR3 bases: TGTGCCAGTAGTAGGGCCAGGGCCAACGTCCTGACTTTC. Using reference TRBV19 and TRBJ2-6 for the parts outside the CDR3, the full variable domain is DGGITQSPKYLFRKEGQNVTLSCEQNLNHDAMYWYRQDPGQGLRLIYYSQIVNDFQKGDIAEGYSVSREKKESFPLTVTSAQKNPTAFYLCASSRARANVLTFGAGSRLTVL.

In this sample, this clonotype turned up many times. The V gene is TRBV29-1, the J gene TRBJ1-5; D ambiguous. Germline V gene sequence: CDR1 SQVTM, CDR2 ANQGSEA. Deletions cut 3 bases from V and 13 bases from J, with 13 bases between. The CDR3 is 11 residues long. CDR3: CSVDFGQGQHF. CDR3 nucleotides: TGCAGCGTTGATTTCGGGCAAGGACAGCATTTT.

The table lists this clonotype with many counts. CDR3 residues: CSARVLDRGSSYEQYF. The CDR3 coding sequence is TGCAGTGCTAGAGTCTTAGACAGGGGGAGCTCCTACGAGCAGTACTTC. The chain uses TRBV20-1 and TRBJ2-7; 9 bases line up with TRBD1. CDR1 is DFQATT, CDR2 SNEGSKA, per germline (reference sequence). This CDR3 spans 16 amino acids. Trimming at V came to 1 base and at J to 0 bases, leaving 7 bases not matched to a gene.

In its sample, this clonotype was seen many times. This sequence joins TRBV19 and TRBJ1-5, with unresolved D. With 3 bases removed from V and 0 bases from J, the gap between germline ends came to 12 bases. CDR1 LNHDA and CDR2 SQIVND come from the germline V gene (reference sequence). This CDR3 has 16 amino acids. Here the CDR3 reads CASSMYGPNSNQPQHF. The CDR3 DNA reads as TGTGCCAGTAGTATGTATGGACCTAATAGCAATCAGCCCCAGCATTTT.